This T cell receptor (beta chain) came from a study of cytotoxic CD8 clonotypes in ibrutinib-treated CLL. Germline V lookup: CDR1 MGHRA, CDR2 YSYEKL. CDR3 length: 13 amino acids. V was clipped by 3 bases and J by 2 bases, with 5 bases between them. Assay used: immunoSEQ multiplex PCR; TCRdb lists only in-frame clones, some missing. Seen here are about 300,000 clones, around 66% observed once, and the top ten hold roughly 6.3%. The V gene is TRBV4-1, the J gene TRBJ1-3; D ambiguous. The sample consisted of PBMCs, taken after 36 months of ibrutinib treatment. This receptor was identified in a human donor with chronic lymphocytic leukemia. The CDR3 spells CASSHSPGNTIYF. Here the CDR3 DNA reads TGCGCCAGCAGCCATTCACCTGGAAACACCATATATTTT.